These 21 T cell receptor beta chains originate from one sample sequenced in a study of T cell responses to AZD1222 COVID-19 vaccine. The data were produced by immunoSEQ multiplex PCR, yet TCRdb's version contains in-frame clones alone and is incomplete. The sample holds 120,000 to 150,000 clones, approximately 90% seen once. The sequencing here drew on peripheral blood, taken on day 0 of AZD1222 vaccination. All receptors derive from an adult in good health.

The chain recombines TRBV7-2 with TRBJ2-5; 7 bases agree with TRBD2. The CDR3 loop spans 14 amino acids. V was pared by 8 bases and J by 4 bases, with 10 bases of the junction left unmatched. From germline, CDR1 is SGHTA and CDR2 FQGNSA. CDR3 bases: TGTGCCAGCGGGACCGGACTAGTGAGAGAGACCCAGTACTTC. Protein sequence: CASGTGLVRETQYF.

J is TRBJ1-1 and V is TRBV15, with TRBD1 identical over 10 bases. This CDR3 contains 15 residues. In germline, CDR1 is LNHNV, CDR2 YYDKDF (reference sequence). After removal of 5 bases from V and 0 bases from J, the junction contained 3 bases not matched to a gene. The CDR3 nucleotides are TGTGCCACCAGCGGGGGACAGGGGTTGAACACTGAAGCTTTCTTT. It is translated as CATSGGQGLNTEAFF. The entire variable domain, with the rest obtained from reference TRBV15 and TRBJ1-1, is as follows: DAMVIQNPRYQVTQFGKPVTLSCSQTLNHNVMYWYQQKSSQAPKLLFHYYDKDFNNEADTPDNFQSRRPNTSFCFLDIRSPGLGDTAMYLCATSGGQGLNTEAFFGQGTRLTVV.

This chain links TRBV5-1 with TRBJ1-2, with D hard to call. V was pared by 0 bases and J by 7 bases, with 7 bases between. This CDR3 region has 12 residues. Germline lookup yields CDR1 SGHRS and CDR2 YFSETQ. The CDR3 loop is CASSLEAFGYTF. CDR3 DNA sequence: TGCGCCAGCAGCTTGGAAGCCTTTGGCTACACCTTC.

The CDR3 loop is CAISEFGNAGELFF. DNA for the CDR3: TGTGCCATCAGTGAGTTTGGTAATGCCGGGGAGCTGTTTTTT. The chain links TRBV10-3 to TRBJ2-2; D is unresolved. The CDR3 has 14 residues. V gave up 1 base and J gave up 6 bases, with 9 bases separating them. Germline V gene data show CDR1 as ENHRY and CDR2 as SYGVKD.

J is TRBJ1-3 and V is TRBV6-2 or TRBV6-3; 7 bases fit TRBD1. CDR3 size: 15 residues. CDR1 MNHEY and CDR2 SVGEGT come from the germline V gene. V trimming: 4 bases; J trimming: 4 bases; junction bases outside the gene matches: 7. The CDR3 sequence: CASSFTGTVGNTIYF. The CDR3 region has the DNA TGTGCCAGCAGTTTCACCGGGACAGTGGGAAACACCATATATTTT.

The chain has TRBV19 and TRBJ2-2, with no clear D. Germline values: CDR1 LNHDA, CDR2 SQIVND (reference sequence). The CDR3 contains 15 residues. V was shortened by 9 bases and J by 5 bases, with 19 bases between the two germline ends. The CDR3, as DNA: TGTGCCAGCACAGTAATAAACCTGGGAACCGGGGAGCTGTTTTTT. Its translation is CASTVINLGTGELFF.

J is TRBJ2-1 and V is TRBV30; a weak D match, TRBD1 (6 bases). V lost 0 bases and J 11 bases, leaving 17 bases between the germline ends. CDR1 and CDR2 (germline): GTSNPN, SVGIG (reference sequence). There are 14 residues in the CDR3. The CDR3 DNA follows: TGTGCCTGGAGTGTCGGGACGGCAGGGGAGAAGCAGTTCTTC. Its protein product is CAWSVGTAGEKQFF.

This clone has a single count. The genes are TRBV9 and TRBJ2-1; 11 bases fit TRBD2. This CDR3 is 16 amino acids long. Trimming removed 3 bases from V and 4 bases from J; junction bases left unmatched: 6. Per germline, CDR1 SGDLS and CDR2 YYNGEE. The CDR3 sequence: CASSGPSGRIYNEQFF. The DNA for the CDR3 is TGTGCCAGCAGCGGACCTAGCGGGAGGATTTACAATGAGCAGTTCTTC.

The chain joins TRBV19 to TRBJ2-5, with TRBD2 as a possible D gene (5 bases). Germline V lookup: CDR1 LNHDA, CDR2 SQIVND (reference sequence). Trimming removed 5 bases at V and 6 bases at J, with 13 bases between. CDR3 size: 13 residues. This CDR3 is CASSRSWEKTQYF. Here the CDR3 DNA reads TGTGCCAGTAGTCGGTCTTGGGAGAAGACCCAGTACTTC.

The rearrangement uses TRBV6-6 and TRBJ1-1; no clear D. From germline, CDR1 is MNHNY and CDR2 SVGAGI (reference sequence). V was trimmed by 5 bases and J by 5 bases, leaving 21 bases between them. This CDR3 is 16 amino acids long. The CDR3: CASSRLDAGWGTEAFF. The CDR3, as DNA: TGTGCCAGCAGTAGACTGGACGCCGGATGGGGAACTGAAGCTTTCTTT.

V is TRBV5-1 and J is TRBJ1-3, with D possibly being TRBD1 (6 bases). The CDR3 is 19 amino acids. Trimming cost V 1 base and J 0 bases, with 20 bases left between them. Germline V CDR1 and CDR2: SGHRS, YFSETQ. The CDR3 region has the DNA TGCGCCAGCAGCTTGTTTTTCGGGGGCGGGGGACCCTCTGGAAACACCATATATTTT. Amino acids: CASSLFFGGGGPSGNTIYF.

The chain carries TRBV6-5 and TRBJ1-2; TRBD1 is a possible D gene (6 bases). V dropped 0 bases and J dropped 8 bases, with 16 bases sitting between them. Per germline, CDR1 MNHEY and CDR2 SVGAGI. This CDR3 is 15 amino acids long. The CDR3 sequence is CASSYSMLGARGYTF. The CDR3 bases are TGTGCCAGCAGTTACTCGATGCTGGGGGCAAGAGGCTACACCTTC.

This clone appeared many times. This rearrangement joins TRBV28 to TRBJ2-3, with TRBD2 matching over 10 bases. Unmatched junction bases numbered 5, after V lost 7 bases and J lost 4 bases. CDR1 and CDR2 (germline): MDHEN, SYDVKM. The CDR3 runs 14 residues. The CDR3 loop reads CASKASGSADTQYF. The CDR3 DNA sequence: TGTGCCAGCAAGGCTAGCGGGAGTGCAGATACGCAGTATTTT. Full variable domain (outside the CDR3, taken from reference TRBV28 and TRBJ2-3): DVKVTQSSRYLVKRTGEKVFLECVQDMDHENMFWYRQDPGLGLRLIYFSYDVKMKEKGDIPEGYSVSREKKERFSLILESASTNQTSMYLCASKASGSADTQYFGPGTRLTVL.

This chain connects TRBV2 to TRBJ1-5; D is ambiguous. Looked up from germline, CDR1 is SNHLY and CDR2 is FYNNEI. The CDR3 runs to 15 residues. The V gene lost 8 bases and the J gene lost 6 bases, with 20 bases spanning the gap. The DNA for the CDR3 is TGTGCCAGCCGGGTAAGATCAGGATCAAGTCAGCCCCAGCATTTT. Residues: CASRVRSGSSQPQHF.

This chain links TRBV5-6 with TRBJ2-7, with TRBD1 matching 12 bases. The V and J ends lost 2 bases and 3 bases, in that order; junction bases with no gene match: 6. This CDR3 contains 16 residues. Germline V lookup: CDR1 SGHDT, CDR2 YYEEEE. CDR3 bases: TGTGCCAGCAGCTTTTTGGGACAGGGGGCTATCTACGAGCAGTACTTC. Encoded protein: CASSFLGQGAIYEQYF.

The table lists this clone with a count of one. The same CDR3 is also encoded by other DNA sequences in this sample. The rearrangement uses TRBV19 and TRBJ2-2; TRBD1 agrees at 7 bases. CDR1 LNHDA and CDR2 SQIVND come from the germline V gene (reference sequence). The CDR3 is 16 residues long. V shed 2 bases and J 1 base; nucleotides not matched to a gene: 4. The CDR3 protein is CASSIKGALNTGELFF. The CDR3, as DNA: TGTGCCAGTAGTATAAAGGGGGCGTTGAACACCGGGGAGCTGTTTTTT.

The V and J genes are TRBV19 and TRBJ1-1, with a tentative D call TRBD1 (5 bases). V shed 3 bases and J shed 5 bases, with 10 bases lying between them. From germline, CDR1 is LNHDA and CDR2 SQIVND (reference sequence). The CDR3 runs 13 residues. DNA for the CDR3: TGTGCCAGTAGTATTGCGGGGGTTACTGAAGCTTTCTTT. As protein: CASSIAGVTEAFF.

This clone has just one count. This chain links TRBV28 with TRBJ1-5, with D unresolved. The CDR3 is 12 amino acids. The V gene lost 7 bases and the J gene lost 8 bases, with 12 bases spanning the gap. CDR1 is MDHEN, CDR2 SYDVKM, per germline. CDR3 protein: CASITPPEPQHF. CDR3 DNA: TGTGCCAGCATCACCCCTCCGGAGCCCCAGCATTTT.

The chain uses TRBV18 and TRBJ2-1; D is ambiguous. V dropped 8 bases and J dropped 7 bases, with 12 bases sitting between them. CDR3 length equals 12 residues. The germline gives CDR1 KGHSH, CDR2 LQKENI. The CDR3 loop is CASRAQENEQFF. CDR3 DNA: TGTGCCAGCCGGGCCCAAGAGAATGAGCAGTTCTTC.

Here the CDR3 reads CANLPAGTGVYQPQHF. The CDR3 region has the DNA TGTGCCAACCTCCCGGCGGGGACAGGGGTATATCAGCCCCAGCATTTT. The chain combines TRBV27 with TRBJ1-5; TRBD1 matches at 10 bases. V gave up 10 bases and J gave up 5 bases; unmatched junction bases: 14. The CDR3 is 16 amino acids. The germline V gene encodes CDR1 MNHEY and CDR2 SMNVEV (reference sequence).

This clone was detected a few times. The CDR3, as DNA: TGCGCCAGCAGCTTGGTGGACAACTACGAGCAGTACTTC. Its protein product is CASSLVDNYEQYF. J is TRBJ2-7 and V is TRBV5-1; possible D gene TRBD1, 5 bases. V was pared by 0 bases and J by 3 bases, with 7 bases between. Per germline, CDR1 SGHRS and CDR2 YFSETQ. This CDR3 is 13 amino acids long. The variable domain in full, completed from reference TRBV5-1 and TRBJ2-7, reads KAGVTQTPRYLIKTRGQQVTLSCSPISGHRSVSWYQQTPGQGLQFLFEYFSETQRNKGNFPGRFSGRQFSNSRSEMNVSTLELGDSALYLCASSLVDNYEQYFGPGTRLTVT.